This TCR beta chain comes out of a study of cytomegalovirus exposure and HLA in healthy donors. The CDR3 is 18 residues long. V lost 2 bases, J lost 5 bases, and 22 bases lay in between. Germline loops: CDR1 MNHEY, CDR2 SMNVEV (reference sequence). The PCR was carried out with 60 Vbeta primers and 13 Jbeta primers. TCRdb's copy holds only in-frame clones and misses some; the assay was immunoSEQ multiplex PCR. The sample contains 200,000 to 250,000 clones, approximately 78% of which appear only once. Study conclusions and caveats: Cytomegalovirus association was assigned to some 160 TCR beta chains. Previous analysis showed most TCR beta V segments were productive about 87% or about 30% of the time. Later analysis suggested links between common viral pathogens and several top significant clusters.

There are a few counts of this clone. The antigen remains unidentified. The sequencing input was PBMCs. The rearrangement joins TRBV27 to TRBJ2-1; D might be TRBD1 (6 bases). The source of this sequence is a woman aged 40 to 55 in good health and CMV-seronegative. The CDR3 sequence: CASSLIWGGQGLDNEQFF. The CDR3 DNA reads TGTGCCAGCAGTTTAATTTGGGGTGGGCAGGGGCTAGACAATGAGCAGTTCTTC.